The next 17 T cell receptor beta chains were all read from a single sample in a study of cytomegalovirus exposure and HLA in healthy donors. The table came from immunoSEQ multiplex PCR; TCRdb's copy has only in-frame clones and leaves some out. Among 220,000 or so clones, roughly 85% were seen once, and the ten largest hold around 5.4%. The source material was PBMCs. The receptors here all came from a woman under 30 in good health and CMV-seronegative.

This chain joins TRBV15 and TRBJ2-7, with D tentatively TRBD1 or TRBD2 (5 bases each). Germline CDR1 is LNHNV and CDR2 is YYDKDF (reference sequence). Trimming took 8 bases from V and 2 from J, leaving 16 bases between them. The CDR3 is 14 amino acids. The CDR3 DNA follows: TGTGCCACCGCGGGCCGAGACAGACCCTACGAGCAGTACTTC. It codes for CATAGRDRPYEQYF. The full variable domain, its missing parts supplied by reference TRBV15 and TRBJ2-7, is DAMVIQNPRYQVTQFGKPVTLSCSQTLNHNVMYWYQQKSSQAPKLLFHYYDKDFNNEADTPDNFQSRRPNTSFCFLDIRSPGLGDTAMYLCATAGRDRPYEQYFGPGTRLTVT.

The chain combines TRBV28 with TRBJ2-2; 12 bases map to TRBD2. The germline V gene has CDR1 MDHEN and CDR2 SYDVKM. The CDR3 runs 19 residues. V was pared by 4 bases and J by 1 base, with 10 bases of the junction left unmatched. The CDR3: CASSWQSRTSGMNTGELFF. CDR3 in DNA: TGTGCCAGCAGTTGGCAATCTAGGACTAGCGGGATGAACACCGGGGAGCTGTTTTTT. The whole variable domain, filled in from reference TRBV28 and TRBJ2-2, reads DVKVTQSSRYLVKRTGEKVFLECVQDMDHENMFWYRQDPGLGLRLIYFSYDVKMKEKGDIPEGYSVSREKKERFSLILESASTNQTSMYLCASSWQSRTSGMNTGELFFGEGSRLTVL.

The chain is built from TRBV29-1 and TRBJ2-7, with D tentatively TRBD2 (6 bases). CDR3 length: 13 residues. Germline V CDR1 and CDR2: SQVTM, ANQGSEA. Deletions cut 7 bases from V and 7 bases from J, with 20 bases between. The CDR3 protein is CSGSGTAGEEQYF. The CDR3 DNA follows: TGCAGCGGCTCCGGGACTGCCGGAGAGGAGCAGTACTTC.

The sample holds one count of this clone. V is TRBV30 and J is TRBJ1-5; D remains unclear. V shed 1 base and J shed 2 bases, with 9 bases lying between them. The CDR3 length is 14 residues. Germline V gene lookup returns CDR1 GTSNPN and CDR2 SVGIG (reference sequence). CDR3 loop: CAWSAGVGNQPQHF. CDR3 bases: TGTGCCTGGAGTGCGGGAGTCGGCAATCAGCCCCAGCATTTT. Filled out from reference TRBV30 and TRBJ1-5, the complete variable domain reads SQTIHQWPATLVQPVGSPLSLECTVEGTSNPNLYWYRQAAGRGLQLLFYSVGIGQISSEVPQNLSASRPQDRQFILSSKKLLLSDSGFYLCAWSAGVGNQPQHFGDGTRLSIL.

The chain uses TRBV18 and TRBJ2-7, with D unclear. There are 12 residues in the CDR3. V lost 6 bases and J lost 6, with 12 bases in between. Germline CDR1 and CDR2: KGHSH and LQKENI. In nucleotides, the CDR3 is TGTGCCAGCTCCCGCGACTCCGGCGAGCAGTACTTC. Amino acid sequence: CASSRDSGEQYF.

The CDR3 is CASSPGQGLEQFF. CDR3 bases: TGTGCCAGCAGCCCCGGACAGGGCTTAGAGCAGTTCTTC. The chain joins TRBV13 to TRBJ2-1; the match to TRBD1 covers 8 bases. V lost 5 bases, J lost 10 bases, and 7 bases stayed unmatched. Germline lookup yields CDR1 PRHDT and CDR2 FYEKMQ (reference sequence). The CDR3 runs to 13 residues.

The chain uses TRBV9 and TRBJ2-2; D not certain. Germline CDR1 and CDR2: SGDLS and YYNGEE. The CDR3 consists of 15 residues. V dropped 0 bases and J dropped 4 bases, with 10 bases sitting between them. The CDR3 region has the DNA TGTGCCAGCAGCGTAGGGTCCTTGGGCACCGGGGAGCTGTTTTTT. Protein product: CASSVGSLGTGELFF.

The CDR3 sequence is CASSPTTHRGEKLFF. DNA of the CDR3: TGTGCCAGCAGCCCTACAACCCACAGGGGTGAAAAACTGTTTTTT. The rearrangement links TRBV7-9 to TRBJ1-4; TRBD1 agrees at 7 bases. The CDR3 length is 15 residues. The germline V gene encodes CDR1 SEHNR and CDR2 FQNEAQ (reference sequence). Trimming at V came to 5 bases and at J to 7 bases, leaving 10 bases not matched to a gene.

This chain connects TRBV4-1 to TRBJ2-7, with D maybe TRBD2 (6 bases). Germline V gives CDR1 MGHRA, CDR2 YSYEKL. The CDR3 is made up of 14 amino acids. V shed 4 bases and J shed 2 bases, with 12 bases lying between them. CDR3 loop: CASSLAERAYEQYF. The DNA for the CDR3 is TGCGCCAGCAGCCTAGCGGAGAGGGCCTACGAGCAGTACTTC.

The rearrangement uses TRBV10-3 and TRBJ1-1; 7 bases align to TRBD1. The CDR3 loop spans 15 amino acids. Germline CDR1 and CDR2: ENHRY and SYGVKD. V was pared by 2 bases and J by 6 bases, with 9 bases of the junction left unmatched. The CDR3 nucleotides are TGTGCCATCAGTGAGGCTCAGGGGGTGGGCTCTGAAGCTTTCTTT. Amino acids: CAISEAQGVGSEAFF.

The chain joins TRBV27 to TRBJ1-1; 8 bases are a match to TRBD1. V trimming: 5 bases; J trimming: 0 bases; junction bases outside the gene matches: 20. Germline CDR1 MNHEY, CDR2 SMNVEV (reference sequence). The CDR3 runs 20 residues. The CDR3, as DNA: TGTGCCAGCAGTCCCATCTTTTTAGGACAGGGTGACTTCATGAACACTGAAGCTTTCTTT. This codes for CASSPIFLGQGDFMNTEAFF.

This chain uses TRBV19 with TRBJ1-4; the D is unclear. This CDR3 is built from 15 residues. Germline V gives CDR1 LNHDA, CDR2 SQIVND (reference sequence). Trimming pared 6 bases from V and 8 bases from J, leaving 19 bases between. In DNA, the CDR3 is TGTGCCAGTAGAACGGTCGAGGCGGCGCAAGAAAAACTGTTTTTT. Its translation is CASRTVEAAQEKLFF.

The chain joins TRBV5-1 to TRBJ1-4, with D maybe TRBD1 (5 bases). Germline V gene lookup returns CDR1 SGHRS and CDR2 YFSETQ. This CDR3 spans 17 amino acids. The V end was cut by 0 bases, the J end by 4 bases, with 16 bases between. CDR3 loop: CASSLGITGMGNEKLFF. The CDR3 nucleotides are TGCGCCAGCAGCTTGGGTATTACAGGAATGGGTAATGAAAAACTGTTTTTT.

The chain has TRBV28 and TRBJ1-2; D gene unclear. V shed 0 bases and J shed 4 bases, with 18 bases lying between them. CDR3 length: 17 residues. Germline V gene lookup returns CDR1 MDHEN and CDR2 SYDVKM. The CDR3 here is CASSLWVGRGVSYGYTF. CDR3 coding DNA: TGTGCCAGCAGTTTATGGGTTGGGCGAGGAGTTAGCTATGGCTACACCTTC.

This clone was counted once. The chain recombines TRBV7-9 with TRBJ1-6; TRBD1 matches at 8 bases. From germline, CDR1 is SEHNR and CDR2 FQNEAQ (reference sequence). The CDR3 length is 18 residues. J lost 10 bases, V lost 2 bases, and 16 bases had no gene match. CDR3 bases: TGTGCCAGCAGCTTAACCGCAGGGGGCGCGGTTGAGGGATCACCCCTCCACTTT. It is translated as CASSLTAGGAVEGSPLHF. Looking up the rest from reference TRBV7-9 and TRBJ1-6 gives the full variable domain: DTGVSQNPRHKITKRGQNVTFRCDPISEHNRLYWYRQTLGQGPEFLTYFQNEAQLEKSRLLSDRFSAERPKGSFSTLEIQRTEQGDSAMYLCASSLTAGGAVEGSPLHFGNGTRLTVT.

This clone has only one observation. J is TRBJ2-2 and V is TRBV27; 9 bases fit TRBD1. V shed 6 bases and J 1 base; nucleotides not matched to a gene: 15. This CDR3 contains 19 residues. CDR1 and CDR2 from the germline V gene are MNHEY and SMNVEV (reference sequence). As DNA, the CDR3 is TGTGCCAGCAGAGTTAACTTCTGGACAGGGGCCTTGAACACCGGGGAGCTGTTTTTT. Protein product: CASRVNFWTGALNTGELFF.

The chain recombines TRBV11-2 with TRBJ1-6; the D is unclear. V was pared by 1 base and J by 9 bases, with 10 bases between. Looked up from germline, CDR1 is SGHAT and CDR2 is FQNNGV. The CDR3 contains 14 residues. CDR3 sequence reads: CASSLGFSTSPLHF. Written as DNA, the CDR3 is TGTGCCAGCAGCTTAGGATTCAGCACTTCACCCCTCCACTTT.